Judged by frequency, the clone carrying this T cell receptor (beta chain) is medium-sized. The antigen remains unidentified. These data are taken from a study of CXCR3-negative and CXCR3-positive naive CD8 T cells. The study made its TRB cDNA libraries by 5' RACE, adding UMI labels. TCRdb processed the 5' RACE reads again and assigns one entry to each CDR3 protein, with no DNA. This sample's table reports roughly 30,000 distinct CDR3 sequences. Study-wide findings and caveats: Upon cryopreservation, CXCR3 expression partially decreased, and most assays used fresh PBMCs.

Sequencing used memory CD8+ T cells from blood. The TCR originated in a human donor in good health. Some clones in this sample may be carry-over from other donors' samples.

This CDR3 is CSARSTTGTGYDFF. The J gene is TRBJ1-1, the V gene TRBV20-1; TCRdb's D gene call, TRBD1, goes unchecked for lack of DNA. The germline V gene has CDR1 DFQATT and CDR2 SNEGSKA (reference sequence). The CDR3 runs 14 residues.